The 8 T cell receptor beta chains in this list originate from one sample, sequenced in a study of cytomegalovirus exposure and HLA in healthy donors. A multiplex PCR was run with 60 Vbeta primers and 13 Jbeta primers. Measured with immunoSEQ multiplex PCR; TCRdb has only the in-frame clones, and not every one. The sample has some 160,000 clones, over 75% seen once. Sequenced sample: PBMCs. Receptors were obtained from a woman aged 25-40 years in good health and CMV-seronegative.

The CDR3 reads CASGLATGSSLDYGYTF. DNA of the CDR3: TGTGCTAGTGGTTTGGCGACCGGGAGCTCGCTGGACTATGGCTACACCTTC. The rearrangement links TRBV12-5 to TRBJ1-2, with unresolved D. The V gene's germline CDR1 is LGHNT and CDR2 FRNRAP. The V end was cut by 1 base, the J end by 3 bases, with 18 bases between. This CDR3 spans 17 amino acids.

The rearrangement uses TRBV27 and TRBJ1-1; D unclear. V was trimmed by 6 bases and J by 6 bases, leaving 14 bases between them. The CDR3 is made up of 13 amino acids. CDR1 and CDR2 from the germline V gene are MNHEY and SMNVEV (reference sequence). CDR3 DNA sequence: TGTGCCAGCAGACCGGGAGGGAGGGCTGAAGCTTTCTTT. Residues: CASRPGGRAEAFF.

The chain carries TRBV19 and TRBJ2-3; possible D gene TRBD1, 6 bases. The CDR3 is made up of 16 amino acids. The germline V gene encodes CDR1 LNHDA and CDR2 SQIVND (reference sequence). With 6 bases removed from V and 0 bases from J, the gap between germline ends came to 16 bases. The CDR3 spells CASRGLWGRSTDTQYF. The CDR3 region has the DNA TGTGCCAGTAGAGGGCTGTGGGGGCGTAGCACAGATACGCAGTATTTT.

V and J are TRBV19 and TRBJ2-2; D is unclear. The V end lost 5 bases, the J end lost 0 bases, and 7 bases lay between the germline ends. Germline CDR1 is LNHDA and CDR2 is SQIVND (reference sequence). The CDR3 has 14 amino acids. The CDR3 region is CASSATANTGELFF. CDR3 DNA: TGTGCCAGTAGTGCTACAGCGAACACCGGGGAGCTGTTTTTT. Full variable domain (rest looked up from reference TRBV19 and TRBJ2-2): DGGITQSPKYLFRKEGQNVTLSCEQNLNHDAMYWYRQDPGQGLRLIYYSQIVNDFQKGDIAEGYSVSREKKESFPLTVTSAQKNPTAFYLCASSATANTGELFFGEGSRLTVL.

V is TRBV5-1 and J is TRBJ2-7, with 10 nucleotides matching TRBD1. Germline CDR1 and CDR2: SGHRS and YFSETQ. The CDR3 is 15 residues long. The trim removed 0 bases at V and 6 bases at J, leaving 6 bases unmatched. The CDR3 loop is CASSLGGQGLSEQYF. CDR3 coding DNA: TGCGCCAGCAGCTTGGGGGGACAGGGGCTCTCCGAGCAGTACTTC.

Only a few counts were recorded for this clone. This chain links TRBV2 with TRBJ2-1, with a weak D call TRBD1 (5 bases). Germline assignment: CDR1 SNHLY and CDR2 FYNNEI. CDR3 length: 14 residues. Trimming took off 0 bases at V and 4 bases at J, with 7 bases between the two ends. CDR3 residues: CASSEATAYNEQFF. The DNA for the CDR3 is TGTGCCAGCAGTGAAGCGACAGCATACAATGAGCAGTTCTTC.

CDR3 loop: CASITTGWSNQPQHF. CDR3 nucleotides: TGTGCCAGCATCACCACAGGCTGGAGCAATCAGCCCCAGCATTTT. This chain connects TRBV6-1 to TRBJ1-5; tentatively, D is TRBD1 (5 bases). With 7 bases removed from V and 1 base from J, the gap between germline ends came to 14 bases. The CDR3 totals 15 residues. The germline V gene encodes CDR1 MNHNS and CDR2 SASEGT.

The chain employs TRBV9 and TRBJ1-2; tentatively, D is TRBD1 (5 bases). Germline lookup yields CDR1 SGDLS and CDR2 YYNGEE. The CDR3 length is 14 residues. V was trimmed by 4 bases and J by 3 bases, leaving 13 bases between them. CDR3 loop: CASSTPGGHYGYTF. CDR3 DNA: TGTGCCAGCAGCACTCCGGGGGGACACTATGGCTACACCTTC.